This T cell receptor (beta chain) stems from a study of T-cell memory formation after mild COVID-19. This clonotype was seen more than once but under ten times. The antigen is not known. TCRdb ran MiXCR on the 5' RACE reads and lists one entry per CDR3 protein. In the table there are about 450,000 distinct CDR3 sequences, 23% of which are singletons. Overall study results and limits: Pre-infection memory already had some responding clones, implying cross-reactive memory joined. Contracting CD8+ clones were enriched in EMRA, CD4+ mainly in CM and EM.

The V end was cut by 2 bases, the J end by 2 bases, with 17 bases between. This CDR3 is built from 17 residues. Germline assignment: CDR1 KGHSH and CDR2 LQKENI. The receptor was isolated from an adult woman who had mild COVID-19 (a few samples of this study predate the infection). Cell type and time point are not known. V and J are TRBV18 and TRBJ2-3; D is uncertain. The specimen was PBMCs or a T cell subset sorted from them (not recorded which). CDR3 nucleotides: TGTGCCAGCTCACCAAATTGGGCACCCACCATCACAGATACGCAGTATTTT. It translates to CASSPNWAPTITDTQYF.